This T cell receptor (beta chain) emerged from a study of identical twins. TCRdb recomputed calls from the 5' RACE reads with MiXCR, one row per CDR3 protein. The sample has some 1,700,000 distinct CDR3 sequences, 32% seen once. The CDR3 contains 13 residues. V lost 4 bases and J lost 5, with 11 bases in between. Per germline, CDR1 SGHRS and CDR2 YFSETQ. This sequence joins TRBV5-1 and TRBJ2-3; the D is unclear. The TCR originated in a newborn girl in good health. Sequenced input: cord blood. The CDR3 DNA sequence: TGCGCCAGCAGCCAACGCCCTGTAGATACGCAGTATTTT. This gives the protein CASSQRPVDTQYF.